These 26 T cell receptor beta chains share one sample of origin, sequenced in a study of control samples from healthy donors and cancer patients. Libraries were prepared by immunoSEQ multiplex PCR; TCRdb keeps only in-frame clonotypes and omits some of them. The table shows fewer than 30,000 clones, with about 87% occurring only once. Sequencing input: PBMCs. All receptors come from a woman aged 40 to 55 with lung cancer.

This clone was observed a single time. The chain recombines TRBV7-9 with TRBJ1-6; D not certain. Trimming left V 5 bases short and J 0 bases short, with 11 bases between. Germline lookup yields CDR1 SEHNR and CDR2 FQNEAQ (reference sequence). The CDR3 spans 16 residues. CDR3 bases: TGTGCCAGCAGCCCAAAGACACGCTCCTATAATTCACCCCTCCACTTT. It specifies CASSPKTRSYNSPLHF.

The chain recombines TRBV7-3 with TRBJ2-6; D is possibly TRBD1 (5 bases). The CDR3 contains 18 residues. The V end was cut by 5 bases, the J end by 0 bases, with 17 bases between. Germline values: CDR1 SGHTA, CDR2 FQGTGA. CDR3 sequence (DNA): TGTGCCAGCAGCCTTTACAGGAATTCTGTCTCTGGGGCCAACGTCCTGACTTTC. Encoded protein: CASSLYRNSVSGANVLTF.

The chain uses TRBV6-5 and TRBJ1-2; 10 nucleotides match TRBD1. CDR3 length equals 15 residues. After removal of 5 bases from V and 4 bases from J, the junction contained 7 bases not matched to a gene. Germline lookup yields CDR1 MNHEY and CDR2 SVGAGI. The CDR3 DNA sequence: TGTGCCAGCAGTAGACAGGGGGCTGTGTCCTATGGCTACACCTTC. Translated: CASSRQGAVSYGYTF.

This clone was observed once. This sequence joins TRBV7-2 and TRBJ1-2; 10 nucleotides align to TRBD1. CDR3 length: 15 amino acids. Germline values: CDR1 SGHTA, CDR2 FQGNSA. The V and J ends lost 1 base and 8 bases, in that order; junction bases with no gene match: 7. The CDR3 bases are TGTGCCAGCAGCTTAGATGACAGGGGGCGTGCGGGCTACACCTTC. This translates into CASSLDDRGRAGYTF.

J is TRBJ1-5 and V is TRBV6-5; a weak D match, TRBD1 (5 bases). Looked up from germline, CDR1 is MNHEY and CDR2 is SVGAGI. The CDR3 covers 14 residues. The V end lost 8 bases, the J end lost 9 bases, and 20 bases lay between the germline ends. The CDR3 region is CASGRGGAIRPQHF. The CDR3 coding sequence is TGTGCCAGCGGTCGAGGAGGGGCCATCAGGCCCCAGCATTTT.

Remarks on this clone: One junction end disagrees with the germline gene, perhaps due to a read error. V is TRBV27 and J is TRBJ1-1; D gene unclear. The germline CDR1 and CDR2 sequences are MNHEY and SMNVEV (reference sequence). The CDR3 sequence is 13 residues long. Written as DNA, the CDR3 is TGTGCCAGCAGTTTATTGGTGAACTCTGAAGCTTTCTTT. This gives the protein CASSLLVNSEAFF.

The V call is TRBV6-1, the J call TRBJ1-5; D is possibly TRBD1 (6 bases). V was clipped by 1 base and J by 3 bases, with 10 bases between them. The CDR3 is made up of 15 amino acids. In germline, CDR1 is MNHNS, CDR2 SASEGT. The CDR3 coding sequence is TGTGCCAGCAGTGAAGTGACAGGTTCCAATCAGCCCCAGCATTTT. It specifies CASSEVTGSNQPQHF.

The chain joins TRBV19 to TRBJ2-6; either TRBD1 or TRBD2 may fit D (5 bases each). Per germline, CDR1 LNHDA and CDR2 SQIVND (reference sequence). This CDR3 has 15 residues. With 3 bases removed from V and 3 bases from J, the gap between germline ends came to 9 bases. In DNA, the CDR3 is TGTGCCAGTAGTATTGGGGGTGATGGGGCCAACGTCCTGACTTTC. Its translation is CASSIGGDGANVLTF.

V is TRBV11-2 and J is TRBJ2-1, with 11 bases that match TRBD2. With 5 bases clipped from V and 4 bases from J, the junction kept 7 bases outside the gene matches. CDR1 is SGHAT and CDR2 is FQNNGV in the germline V gene. This CDR3 has 16 amino acids. CDR3 bases: TGTGCCAGCAGCGCACTACTAGCGGGGGTTTACAATGAGCAGTTCTTC. Its protein product is CASSALLAGVYNEQFF.

The chain carries TRBV7-3 and TRBJ1-1; D is ambiguous. The CDR3 length is 13 residues. V dropped 5 bases and J dropped 2 bases, with 9 bases sitting between them. Germline V lookup: CDR1 SGHTA, CDR2 FQGTGA. The CDR3 DNA sequence: TGTGCCAGCAGCCCTAGAGGAAACACTGAAGCTTTCTTT. Its translation is CASSPRGNTEAFF.

The chain links TRBV3-1 (or the pseudogene TRBV3-2) to TRBJ1-1; unclear D gene. From germline, CDR1 is LGHDT and CDR2 YNNKEL (reference sequence). The V and J ends lost 1 base and 1 base respectively, with 4 bases between them. This CDR3 has 13 residues. The CDR3 region is CASSQVENTEAFF. The CDR3 DNA sequence: TGTGCCAGCAGCCAAGTGGAGAACACTGAAGCTTTCTTT.

The V call is TRBV19, the J call TRBJ1-1, with D maybe TRBD1 (6 bases). The CDR3 is made up of 14 amino acids. V was shortened by 2 bases and J by 1 base, with 8 bases between the two germline ends. Germline loops: CDR1 LNHDA, CDR2 SQIVND (reference sequence). CDR3 in DNA: TGTGCCAGTAGTATAAGGGGGAAGAACACTGAAGCTTTCTTT. Encoded protein: CASSIRGKNTEAFF. Full variable domain (remainder filled in from reference TRBV19 and TRBJ1-1): DGGITQSPKYLFRKEGQNVTLSCEQNLNHDAMYWYRQDPGQGLRLIYYSQIVNDFQKGDIAEGYSVSREKKESFPLTVTSAQKNPTAFYLCASSIRGKNTEAFFGQGTRLTVV.

The V gene is TRBV6-5, the J gene TRBJ2-1; 11 nucleotides align to TRBD2. Unmatched junction bases numbered 2, after V lost 6 bases and J lost 4 bases. Germline V gene lookup returns CDR1 MNHEY and CDR2 SVGAGI. CDR3 size: 14 residues. The CDR3 coding sequence is TGTGCCAGCAGGGGACTAGCGGCTTACAATGAGCAGTTCTTC. The encoded protein is CASRGLAAYNEQFF.

V is TRBV6-6 and J is TRBJ2-1; 8 nucleotides agree with TRBD1. Trimming at V came to 0 bases and at J to 5 bases, leaving 3 bases not matched to a gene. CDR3 length: 15 amino acids. CDR1 and CDR2 (germline): MNHNY, SVGAGI (reference sequence). DNA of the CDR3: TGTGCCAGCAGTTACTCGACAGGGGTCCACAATGAGCAGTTCTTC. This gives the protein CASSYSTGVHNEQFF.

V gene TRBV27 combines with J gene TRBJ1-4; maybe TRBD1 (5 bases). This CDR3 is built from 14 residues. Germline V gene data show CDR1 as MNHEY and CDR2 as SMNVEV (reference sequence). V lost 3 bases and J lost 7, with 12 bases in between. DNA of the CDR3: TGTGCCAGCAGTTTGGTAGGGGAGGGTGAAAAACTGTTTTTT. Its protein is CASSLVGEGEKLFF.

The rearrangement joins TRBV5-1 to TRBJ2-7; 7 positions match TRBD1. CDR1 and CDR2 from the germline V gene are SGHRS and YFSETQ. This CDR3 is built from 14 residues. V shed 0 bases and J 1 base; nucleotides not matched to a gene: 1. The CDR3 sequence: CASSLAGQSYEQYF. CDR3 in DNA: TGCGCCAGCAGCTTGGCGGGACAGTCCTACGAGCAGTACTTC.

In DNA form, the CDR3 reads TGTGCCAGTAGTATTTACTCGACAGGGGAAGAGACCCAGTACTTC. It encodes CASSIYSTGEETQYF. The chain recombines TRBV19 with TRBJ2-5; 8 positions agree with TRBD1. The V gene end was trimmed by 3 bases and the J gene end by 3 bases; junction bases not matched to a gene: 6. This CDR3 is built from 15 residues. In germline, CDR1 is LNHDA, CDR2 SQIVND (reference sequence).

The chain carries TRBV7-2 and TRBJ1-1, with TRBD1 matching over 8 bases. This CDR3 spans 16 amino acids. Germline V lookup: CDR1 SGHTA, CDR2 FQGNSA. J lost 0 bases, V lost 1 base, and 4 bases had no gene match. The CDR3 sequence: CASSLGTGGVNTEAFF. Written as DNA, the CDR3 is TGTGCCAGCAGCTTAGGAACAGGGGGGGTGAACACTGAAGCTTTCTTT.

This sequence joins TRBV5-4 and TRBJ1-6, with D maybe TRBD1 (6 bases). V lost 0 bases to trimming and J lost 0 bases, with 10 bases between them. CDR3 length equals 17 residues. Germline V gene data show CDR1 as SGHNT and CDR2 as YYREEE (reference sequence). CDR3 DNA: TGTGCCAGCAGCTTGGGACAGGCACGCTCCTATAATTCACCCCTCCACTTT. Protein sequence: CASSLGQARSYNSPLHF.

As to this clone: This sample includes further DNA sequences coding for the same CDR3. The CDR3 DNA follows: TGTGCCAGCAGCCAAGATGAAACTGAAGCTTTCTTT. Translation: CASSQDETEAFF. The gene calls are TRBV3-1 (or the pseudogene TRBV3-2) and TRBJ1-1; D is unresolved. CDR3 length: 12 amino acids. CDR1 is LGHDT, CDR2 YNNKEL, per germline (reference sequence). The V end was cut by 0 bases, the J end by 5 bases, with 4 bases between.

Comments on this clone: At one boundary the junction diverges from the germline segment, which might be a read error. The gene calls are TRBV7-9 and TRBJ1-4; D gene unclear. Per the germline V gene, CDR1 is SEHNR and CDR2 is FQNEAQ (reference sequence). The CDR3 contains 14 residues. The CDR3 DNA sequence: TGTGCCAGCAGCTTAGAAGGGTCTAACGAAAAACTGTTTTTT. It specifies CASSLEGSNEKLFF.

This sequence joins TRBV25-1 and TRBJ1-4, with 8 bases lining up with TRBD1. This CDR3 is 16 amino acids long. Germline V gene data show CDR1 as MGHDK and CDR2 as SYGVNS. Trimming removed 6 bases from V and 7 bases from J; junction bases left unmatched: 13. CDR3 in amino acids: CASSLTLRTGSEKLFF. The CDR3, as DNA: TGTGCCAGCAGCCTAACCCTCCGGACAGGGAGTGAAAAACTGTTTTTT.

V is TRBV25-1 and J is TRBJ1-1; 8 positions match TRBD1. The CDR3 loop spans 13 amino acids. The ends lost 10 bases at V and 7 bases at J; junction bases unmatched: 11. Germline V lookup: CDR1 MGHDK, CDR2 SYGVNS. The CDR3: CATQGRGLGEAFF. The CDR3, as DNA: TGTGCCACCCAGGGCAGGGGGCTCGGTGAAGCTTTCTTT.

The rearrangement uses TRBV7-8 and TRBJ2-5; unclear D gene. The CDR3 is 10 residues long. Per germline, CDR1 SGHVS and CDR2 FQNEAQ. The ends were cut back, 5 bases at V and 5 bases at J, with 3 bases in the middle. This CDR3 reads CASSLETQYF. CDR3 coding DNA: TGTGCCAGCAGCCTCGAGACCCAGTACTTC.

The rearrangement uses TRBV6-5 and TRBJ2-1; D uncertain. This CDR3 region has 13 residues. The V gene's germline CDR1 is MNHEY and CDR2 SVGAGI. Trimming removed 2 bases at V and 8 bases at J, with 10 bases between. CDR3 residues: CASSYRIDHEQFF. CDR3 nucleotide sequence: TGTGCCAGCAGTTACCGGATAGACCATGAGCAGTTCTTC.

The V gene is TRBV11-2, the J gene TRBJ2-2; 7 bases agree with TRBD1. With V trimmed by 5 bases and J by 3 bases, 3 bases remained unmatched. The CDR3 spans 14 residues. Germline V gives CDR1 SGHAT, CDR2 FQNNGV. CDR3 region: CASSRGQHTGELFF. CDR3 nucleotides: TGTGCCAGCAGCCGGGGACAGCACACCGGGGAGCTGTTTTTT.